These 32 T cell receptor beta chains came from one sample sequenced in a study of T cell changes during pregnancy in multiple sclerosis. Using immunoSEQ multiplex PCR, the repertoire was profiled, and TCRdb retains in-frame clones only, with some absent. The data contain approximately 44,000 clones, 80% to 90% of them singletons. Sequenced here: CD4+ T cells from peripheral blood mononuclear cells, sampled in the first trimester of pregnancy. The receptors originated from a female donor with multiple sclerosis, enrolled in a pregnancy study.

Only one count was recorded for this clone. The chain joins TRBV28 to TRBJ1-5; D may be TRBD1 (6 bases). Germline V gives CDR1 MDHEN, CDR2 SYDVKM. CDR3 size: 14 residues. V lost 6 bases, J lost 1 base, and 10 bases lay in between. In DNA, the CDR3 is TGTGCCAGCAGCCAAGGACAGAGCAATCAGCCCCAGCATTTT. Protein sequence: CASSQGQSNQPQHF. The full variable domain, its missing parts supplied by reference TRBV28 and TRBJ1-5, is DVKVTQSSRYLVKRTGEKVFLECVQDMDHENMFWYRQDPGLGLRLIYFSYDVKMKEKGDIPEGYSVSREKKERFSLILESASTNQTSMYLCASSQGQSNQPQHFGDGTRLSIL.

This chain uses TRBV7-9 with TRBJ2-5; a possible D gene is TRBD1 (5 bases). The germline V gene encodes CDR1 SEHNR and CDR2 FQNEAQ (reference sequence). This CDR3 has 13 amino acids. Trimming pared 7 bases from V and 5 bases from J, leaving 14 bases between. This CDR3 reads CASNGQPGETQYF. The CDR3 DNA is TGTGCCAGCAACGGACAACCCGGGGAGACCCAGTACTTC.

V gene TRBV19 combines with J gene TRBJ2-2, with TRBD2 as a possible D gene (5 bases). Trimming left V 8 bases short and J 5 bases short, with 12 bases between. The germline gives CDR1 LNHDA, CDR2 SQIVND (reference sequence). The CDR3 has 13 amino acids. CDR3 amino acids: CASAARGTGELFF. In DNA, the CDR3 is TGTGCCAGTGCGGCCCGGGGTACCGGGGAGCTGTTTTTT.

The rearrangement joins TRBV5-1 to TRBJ2-1; 9 bases line up with TRBD2. Germline V lookup: CDR1 SGHRS, CDR2 YFSETQ. The CDR3 runs to 14 residues. V was clipped by 7 bases and J by 4 bases; unmatched bases: 6. The CDR3: CASSSGEGYNEQFF. CDR3 coding DNA: TGCGCCAGCTCTAGCGGGGAAGGGTACAATGAGCAGTTCTTC.

The genes are TRBV7-2 and TRBJ2-1; 10 nucleotides align to TRBD2. The CDR3 is made up of 15 amino acids. Germline values: CDR1 SGHTA, CDR2 FQGNSA. Losses at the gene ends were 2 bases for V and 2 bases for J; bases not matched to a gene: 0. The CDR3 nucleotides are TGTGCCAGCAGCTTACTAGCGGGGGCCTACAATGAGCAGTTCTTC. Translating gives CASSLLAGAYNEQFF.

The genes are TRBV30 and TRBJ2-1, with D possibly TRBD1 on 5 matching bases. The CDR3 contains 12 residues. The V and J ends lost 4 bases and 8 bases respectively, with 12 bases between them. Germline V CDR1 and CDR2: GTSNPN, SVGIG (reference sequence). CDR3 region: CAWKGPRYEQFF. The CDR3 region has the DNA TGTGCCTGGAAGGGGCCTAGGTATGAGCAGTTCTTC.

The gene calls are TRBV5-1 and TRBJ1-2, with TRBD1 matching over 10 bases. Germline V gives CDR1 SGHRS, CDR2 YFSETQ. The length of the CDR3 is 20 residues. The V segment lost 3 bases and the J segment 8 bases; nucleotides outside the gene matches: 25. The CDR3 DNA reads TGCGCCAGCAGCTCCGGACAGGGGGTCGGGGCAGACCTGAGGGGCGGAGGCTACACCTTC. Translated: CASSSGQGVGADLRGGGYTF.

The chain has TRBV6-4 and TRBJ2-2, with 9 bases matching TRBD2. Losses at the gene ends were 8 bases for V and 0 bases for J; bases not matched to a gene: 7. This CDR3 comprises 16 residues. Germline loops: CDR1 MRHNA, CDR2 SNTAGT. CDR3: CASRRLAGANTGELFF. The CDR3 DNA reads TGTGCCAGCCGCCGCTTAGCGGGAGCGAACACCGGGGAGCTGTTTTTT.

The V gene is TRBV5-4, the J gene TRBJ2-1; D might be TRBD1 (5 bases). The CDR3 sequence is 16 residues long. The V and J ends lost 6 bases and 2 bases respectively, with 18 bases between them. Germline CDR1 and CDR2: SGHNT and YYREEE (reference sequence). The CDR3 sequence is CASTLHRQGTYNEQFF. Written as DNA, the CDR3 is TGTGCCAGCACCTTACATAGGCAGGGCACCTACAATGAGCAGTTCTTC. Together with reference TRBV5-4 and TRBJ2-1, the CDR3 gives the full variable domain: ETGVTQSPTHLIKTRGQQVTLRCSSQSGHNTVSWYQQALGQGPQFIFQYYREEENGRGNFPPRFSGLQFPNYSSELNVNALELDDSALYLCASTLHRQGTYNEQFFGPGTRLTVL.

The gene calls are TRBV28 and TRBJ2-1, with TRBD1 identical over 10 bases. Germline assignment: CDR1 MDHEN and CDR2 SYDVKM. This CDR3 comprises 12 residues. Trimming took 4 bases from V and 15 from J; bases not matched to a gene: 6. CDR3 coding DNA: TGTGCCAGCAGTTCCCCGGGACAGGGGACGTTCTTC. Protein: CASSSPGQGTFF.

The V gene is TRBV7-2, the J gene TRBJ2-5, with D tentatively TRBD2 (6 bases). Germline assignment: CDR1 SGHTA and CDR2 FQGNSA. CDR3 length: 14 amino acids. Trimming took off 2 bases at V and 5 bases at J, with 12 bases between the two ends. The CDR3 loop reads CASSLMSRGETQYF. The CDR3 DNA follows: TGTGCCAGCAGCTTAATGAGTCGGGGGGAGACCCAGTACTTC.

This rearrangement joins TRBV4-2 to TRBJ2-2; TRBD2 matches at 13 bases. Trimming at V came to 0 bases and at J to 7 bases, leaving 11 bases not matched to a gene. Germline loops: CDR1 LGHNA, CDR2 YNFKEQ. CDR3 size: 19 residues. The DNA of the CDR3 is TGTGCCAGCAGCCAAGATTTAACTAGCGGGAGGGCCGGAGACGGGGAGCTGTTTTTT. It yields the protein CASSQDLTSGRAGDGELFF.

The rearrangement uses TRBV7-9 and TRBJ2-2; D call uncertain. This CDR3 contains 15 residues. Trimming pared 3 bases from V and 0 bases from J, leaving 8 bases between. The germline V gene has CDR1 SEHNR and CDR2 FQNEAQ (reference sequence). CDR3 sequence (DNA): TGTGCCAGCAGCTTTCTCCAGACGAACACCGGGGAGCTGTTTTTT. Protein sequence: CASSFLQTNTGELFF.

The genes are TRBV5-8 and TRBJ2-1, with 7 bases aligning to TRBD1. The CDR3 extends over 15 amino acids. V gave up 4 bases and J gave up 3 bases; unmatched junction bases: 7. The germline CDR1 and CDR2 sequences are SGHTS and YDEGEE. The CDR3 region has the DNA TGTGCCAGCAGCCTGGGACAGCTCCTCTACAATGAGCAGTTCTTC. Protein: CASSLGQLLYNEQFF. The full variable domain, its missing parts supplied by reference TRBV5-8 and TRBJ2-1, is EAGVTQSPTHLIKTRGQQATLRCSPISGHTSVYWYQQALGLGLQFLLWYDEGEERNRGNFPPRFSGRQFPNYSSELNVNALELEDSALYLCASSLGQLLYNEQFFGPGTRLTVL.

The chain is built from TRBV5-1 and TRBJ2-7; a weak D match, TRBD2 (6 bases). CDR3 length equals 14 residues. V lost 3 bases and J lost 4, with 14 bases in between. Germline lookup yields CDR1 SGHRS and CDR2 YFSETQ. In DNA form, the CDR3 reads TGCGCCAGCAGCTGGAGGGAAGGAGGGTACGAGCAGTACTTC. Translated, it gives CASSWREGGYEQYF.

The chain's CDR3 is CASSLEGTGVDGYTF. The CDR3 DNA is TGCGCCAGCAGCTTGGAAGGGACAGGGGTGGACGGCTACACCTTC. The rearrangement links TRBV5-1 to TRBJ1-2, with 10 bases fitting TRBD1. The CDR3 extends over 15 amino acids. Germline V gene data show CDR1 as SGHRS and CDR2 as YFSETQ. After removal of 0 bases from V and 8 bases from J, the junction contained 7 bases not matched to a gene.

The chain combines TRBV27 with TRBJ1-1; TRBD1 agrees at 8 bases. The CDR3 covers 14 residues. Germline loops: CDR1 MNHEY, CDR2 SMNVEV (reference sequence). Germline trimming cut 5 bases from V and 0 bases from J; bases unmatched to any gene: 2. In nucleotides, the CDR3 is TGTGCCAGCAGTCCGGGACAGGTGAACACTGAAGCTTTCTTT. Translating it yields CASSPGQVNTEAFF.

The V gene is TRBV9, the J gene TRBJ1-4, with 8 positions matching TRBD1. V lost 4 bases and J lost 7; bases outside the gene matches: 18. Germline lookup yields CDR1 SGDLS and CDR2 YYNGEE. The CDR3 is 18 residues long. CDR3 sequence (DNA): TGTGCCAGCAGCTTCAATCCGGGACAGGACCCTCGGGGTGAAAAACTGTTTTTT. This encodes CASSFNPGQDPRGEKLFF.

The chain links TRBV19 to TRBJ2-5; 8 nucleotides align to TRBD2. The trim removed 4 bases at V and 2 bases at J, leaving 3 bases unmatched. The length of the CDR3 is 14 residues. CDR1 and CDR2 (germline): LNHDA, SQIVND (reference sequence). CDR3 amino acids: CASSSGRIQETQYF. The CDR3, as DNA: TGTGCCAGTAGTAGCGGGAGGATACAAGAGACCCAGTACTTC.

V is TRBV5-1 and J is TRBJ1-1, with 9 bases matching TRBD1. V lost 3 bases, J lost 0 bases, and 9 bases stayed unmatched. The CDR3 spans 17 residues. The V gene's germline CDR1 is SGHRS and CDR2 YFSETQ. In DNA form, the CDR3 reads TGCGCCAGCAGCTGGGGGGCGGACAGGGGTATGAACACTGAAGCTTTCTTT. Its translation: CASSWGADRGMNTEAFF.

This chain uses TRBV2 with TRBJ2-3; 7 bases map to TRBD2. The J segment lost 6 bases and the V segment lost 2 bases, leaving 8 bases of the junction unmatched. The CDR3 loop spans 15 amino acids. Germline V CDR1 and CDR2: SNHLY, FYNNEI. CDR3 loop: CASSEQREGLDTQYF. CDR3 nucleotides: TGTGCCAGCAGTGAACAGCGGGAAGGATTGGATACGCAGTATTTT.

The chain has TRBV6-5 and TRBJ2-1; D uncertain. Germline values: CDR1 MNHEY, CDR2 SVGAGI. Deletions cut 0 bases from V and 3 bases from J, with 12 bases between. The CDR3 runs to 16 residues. The CDR3 protein is CASSYSSPVGYNEQFF. The CDR3 DNA sequence: TGTGCCAGCAGTTACTCGTCACCGGTCGGCTACAATGAGCAGTTCTTC.

The V and J genes are TRBV19 and TRBJ1-4; perhaps TRBD1 as D (5 bases). The ends were cut back, 7 bases at V and 6 bases at J, with 15 bases in the middle. CDR1 LNHDA and CDR2 SQIVND come from the germline V gene (reference sequence). The CDR3 contains 14 residues. CDR3 nucleotides: TGTGCCAGTACCCCAGGTCAGGGTCATGAAAAACTGTTTTTT. This translates into CASTPGQGHEKLFF.

The chain joins TRBV19 to TRBJ1-5; D not certain. The V end lost 6 bases, the J end lost 2 bases, and 11 bases lay between the germline ends. Per the germline V gene, CDR1 is LNHDA and CDR2 is SQIVND (reference sequence). CDR3 length equals 14 residues. The CDR3 protein is CASSPETGNQPQHF. CDR3 nucleotide sequence: TGTGCCAGTAGCCCAGAAACAGGCAATCAGCCCCAGCATTTT.

The CDR3 sequence is CASSYGPGPYEQYF. CDR3 nucleotide sequence: TGTGCCAGCAGTTACGGGCCAGGGCCCTACGAGCAGTACTTC. V gene TRBV6-5 combines with J gene TRBJ2-7; D might be TRBD1 (5 bases). Deletions cut 2 bases from V and 2 bases from J, with 10 bases between. Looked up from germline, CDR1 is MNHEY and CDR2 is SVGAGI. This CDR3 spans 14 amino acids.

The chain couples TRBV7-2 to TRBJ2-7; TRBD1 matches 9 bases. The germline gives CDR1 SGHTA, CDR2 FQGNSA. The CDR3 covers 16 residues. Trimming cost V 5 bases and J 3 bases; bases outside gene matches: 11. The CDR3 loop is CASSPGQGSWNYEQYF. CDR3 DNA sequence: TGTGCCAGCAGCCCGGGACAGGGCTCGTGGAACTACGAGCAGTACTTC.

The J gene is TRBJ2-3, the V gene TRBV5-1; 10 nucleotides align to TRBD2. CDR1 and CDR2 from the germline V gene are SGHRS and YFSETQ. The CDR3 runs 15 residues. The V segment lost 4 bases and the J segment 3 bases; nucleotides outside the gene matches: 5. The CDR3: CASSRIAGGTDTQYF. The DNA for the CDR3 is TGCGCCAGCAGCCGAATAGCGGGAGGAACAGATACGCAGTATTTT.

The J gene is TRBJ2-7, the V gene TRBV5-4; a possible D gene is TRBD1 (7 bases). Trimming took off 2 bases at V and 7 bases at J, with 22 bases between the two ends. The CDR3 runs 16 residues. Germline V gene lookup returns CDR1 SGHNT and CDR2 YYREEE (reference sequence). For the CDR3, the DNA is TGTGCCAGCAGCTTAAGCAGACAGGGAGGATCGGGTGAGCAGTACTTC. It encodes CASSLSRQGGSGEQYF.

V is TRBV7-2 and J is TRBJ2-2, with 7 bases identical to TRBD2. Germline V gives CDR1 SGHTA, CDR2 FQGNSA. V gave up 6 bases and J gave up 3 bases; unmatched junction bases: 7. The CDR3 runs 15 residues. In DNA form, the CDR3 reads TGTGCCAGCAGTTTCGGGAGGTCGGACACCGGGGAGCTGTTTTTT. This gives the protein CASSFGRSDTGELFF.

The genes are TRBV4-3 and TRBJ1-4; possibly TRBD1 for D (6 bases). This CDR3 has 18 amino acids. The ends were cut back, 0 bases at V and 0 bases at J, with 14 bases in the middle. Germline V gene lookup returns CDR1 LGHNA and CDR2 YSLEER. CDR3 protein: CASSQDTGGAATNEKLFF. CDR3 nucleotides: TGCGCCAGCAGCCAAGATACGGGGGGCGCCGCAACTAATGAAAAACTGTTTTTT.

Only one count was recorded for this clone. This chain joins TRBV9 and TRBJ2-5, with 12 bases aligning to TRBD2. Losses at the gene ends were 0 bases for V and 1 base for J; bases not matched to a gene: 4. CDR1 is SGDLS, CDR2 YYNGEE, per germline. CDR3 length equals 17 residues. The CDR3 spells CASSVDLAGGVQETQYF. The CDR3 DNA reads as TGTGCCAGCAGCGTAGACCTAGCGGGAGGGGTCCAAGAGACCCAGTACTTC.

The J gene is TRBJ2-2, the V gene TRBV19, with 14 bases aligning to TRBD2. The V and J ends lost 5 bases and 6 bases, in that order; junction bases with no gene match: 11. Germline CDR1 reads LNHDA; CDR2 reads SQIVND (reference sequence). This CDR3 is built from 18 residues. In nucleotides, the CDR3 is TGTGCCAGTAGTCCCGGGACTAGCGGGAGTATATTCTCCGGGGAGCTGTTTTTT. This encodes CASSPGTSGSIFSGELFF. Full variable domain (missing parts from reference TRBV19 and TRBJ2-2): DGGITQSPKYLFRKEGQNVTLSCEQNLNHDAMYWYRQDPGQGLRLIYYSQIVNDFQKGDIAEGYSVSREKKESFPLTVTSAQKNPTAFYLCASSPGTSGSIFSGELFFGEGSRLTVL.